One and the same sample provided the 5 T cell receptor beta chains below, sequenced in a study of OX40 agonist ivuxolimab in advanced cancers. The protocol was immunoSEQ multiplex PCR, while the TCRdb copy is restricted to in-frame clones and leaves out a portion. This table holds 55,000 to 75,000 clones, approximately 91% found once. This specimen was CD4+ or CD8+ T cells sorted from blood, taken in a trial of the OX40 agonist ivuxolimab. Every receptor here comes from an adult with an advanced solid tumor such as melanoma, head and neck, liver or kidney cancer.

This rearrangement joins TRBV19 to TRBJ2-1; TRBD1 matches 11 bases. This CDR3 has 15 residues. CDR1 is LNHDA, CDR2 SQIVND, per germline (reference sequence). The V gene end was trimmed by 1 base and the J gene end by 7 bases; junction bases not matched to a gene: 3. The CDR3 DNA reads TGTGCCAGTAGTATAGTTGGGACAGGGGGAAATGAGCAGTTCTTC. Translation: CASSIVGTGGNEQFF.

The chain links TRBV15 to TRBJ2-7; no clear D gene. Germline V lookup: CDR1 LNHNV, CDR2 YYDKDF (reference sequence). CDR3 size: 15 residues. V lost 5 bases, J lost 2 bases, and 16 bases lay in between. CDR3 coding DNA: TGTGCCACCAGCCGCCGCGACGGTCGCCCCTACGAGCAGTACTTC. Its translation: CATSRRDGRPYEQYF. The full variable domain, completed using reference TRBV15 and TRBJ2-7, is DAMVIQNPRYQVTQFGKPVTLSCSQTLNHNVMYWYQQKSSQAPKLLFHYYDKDFNNEADTPDNFQSRRPNTSFCFLDIRSPGLGDTAMYLCATSRRDGRPYEQYFGPGTRLTVT.

The chain employs TRBV7-9 and TRBJ2-7; 9 bases agree with TRBD1. CDR3 length: 17 amino acids. V shed 3 bases and J 3 bases; nucleotides not matched to a gene: 12. Germline CDR1 and CDR2: SEHNR and FQNEAQ (reference sequence). The CDR3, as DNA: TGTGCCAGCAGCTTGGGGGGCGTCGGGACAGGGATCTACGAGCAGTACTTC. Encoded protein: CASSLGGVGTGIYEQYF.

The chain couples TRBV4-1 to TRBJ2-1; D gene unclear. CDR1 and CDR2 (germline): MGHRA, YSYEKL. Between the trimmed V and J ends, which lost 0 bases and 7 bases, there was a span of 16 bases. The CDR3 is made up of 16 amino acids. CDR3 residues: CASSQDIQPNGNEQFF. CDR3 nucleotides: TGCGCCAGCAGCCAAGATATCCAACCGAATGGGAATGAGCAGTTCTTC.

The chain combines TRBV25-1 with TRBJ2-1, with TRBD2 identical over 9 bases. The CDR3 is made up of 16 amino acids. V gave up 3 bases and J gave up 6 bases; unmatched junction bases: 9. The germline V gene has CDR1 MGHDK and CDR2 SYGVNS. CDR3 in amino acids: CASSEQSGGRANEQFF. In DNA, the CDR3 is TGTGCCAGCAGTGAGCAGTCTGGCGGGAGGGCCAATGAGCAGTTCTTC.